The clone carrying this T cell receptor beta chain has only a few counts. What it recognizes is unknown. This sample stems from a study of T-cell reconstitution after alpha-beta-depleted transplantation in children. The trim removed 2 bases at V and 2 bases at J, leaving 16 bases unmatched. The CDR3 has 20 residues. CDR1 SGHRS and CDR2 YFSETQ come from the germline V gene. The study, taken as a whole, reports: Several patients had high TCRbeta diversity at day 60; it came from surviving recipient T cells and thymic progenitors. Two months or so post-transplant, alpha-beta T cells reportedly derived from several hundred expanded graft clones. From newly produced T cells came most of the T-cell counts and diversity one year after transplant.

Unique molecular identifiers featured in how the TCRbeta library was prepared. TCRdb called the PCR reads again in MiXCR, with one record for every CDR3 protein. Of fewer than 400,000 distinct CDR3 sequences in the sample, roughly 25% were seen once. Material: PBMCs, mostly from graft donor cells, obtained 180 days after TCRalphabeta/CD19-depleted stem cell transplant. The chain has TRBV5-1 and TRBJ2-3; 11 bases map to TRBD2. This receptor was obtained from a male patient aged 10 to 17 who had a stem cell transplant for acute lymphoblastic leukemia, so the T cells may come from the graft donor. The CDR3 DNA is TGCGCCAGCAGCTTCCAAGCCCCACTACGACTAGCGGGACCCACAGATACGCAGTATTTT. Protein product: CASSFQAPLRLAGPTDTQYF.